These 10 T cell receptor beta chains came from one sample sequenced in a study of post-analysis software for immune sequencing data. Overall study findings and caveats: Higher frequency in patients than in controls was seen for roughly five TRBV segments, with TRBV5-6, TRBV5-1 and TRBV20-1 among them.

TCR beta libraries were prepared from cDNA with unique molecular identifiers. In TCRdb, the PCR reads were re-called with MiXCR into one record per CDR3 protein. Of hundreds of thousands of distinct CDR3 sequences listed, 59% are singletons. Antigen specificity for these receptors is unknown. Specimen: blood. These receptors were taken from a girl aged 2 to 9 with multiple sclerosis.

This clonotype has a single count. The chain combines TRBV27 with TRBJ2-4; 7 positions agree with TRBD1. The CDR3 has 19 residues. CDR1 is MNHEY, CDR2 SMNVEV, per germline (reference sequence). The trim removed 8 bases at V and 1 base at J, leaving 20 bases unmatched. The CDR3 coding sequence is TGTGCCAGCCCTATGCCGCACAGGGGATTTTCTAAGGCCAAAAACATTCAGTACTTC. This sequence encodes CASPMPHRGFSKAKNIQYF.

The genes are TRBV9 and TRBJ1-2; no firm D call. The CDR3 is 14 amino acids. Germline CDR1 SGDLS, CDR2 YYNGEE. V was trimmed by 0 bases and J by 5 bases, leaving 11 bases between them. The CDR3 sequence is CASSVGTGDYGYTF. CDR3 sequence (DNA): TGTGCCAGCAGCGTAGGCACCGGCGATTATGGCTACACCTTC.

The chain joins TRBV30 to TRBJ2-1, with D tentatively TRBD1 or TRBD2 (5 bases each). Per the germline V gene, CDR1 is GTSNPN and CDR2 is SVGIG (reference sequence). Trimming took 5 bases from V and 7 from J, leaving 18 bases between them. The CDR3 spans 14 residues. The CDR3 region is CAWEPGTPMNEQFF. CDR3 nucleotides: TGTGCCTGGGAACCTGGGACGCCCATGAATGAGCAGTTCTTC.

This rearrangement joins TRBV6-5 to TRBJ2-7; 8 bases line up with TRBD1. TRBJ2-5 explains the end of the DNA better; the J call may be wrong. CDR1 is MNHEY, CDR2 SVGAGI, per germline. The CDR3 has 15 amino acids. The DNA of the CDR3 is TGTGCCAGCAGTTACTCTCCGACAGGGGTGGAGACCCAGTACTTC. It encodes CASSYSPTGVETQYF.

This chain joins TRBV6-2 or TRBV6-3 and TRBJ2-1, with 9 bases matching TRBD2. This CDR3 spans 15 amino acids. CDR1 and CDR2 (germline): MNHEY, SVGEGT. The V segment lost 4 bases and the J segment 8 bases; nucleotides outside the gene matches: 9. The CDR3 here is CASSSFLAGSDEQFF. Written as DNA, the CDR3 is TGTGCCAGCAGTTCCTTCCTAGCGGGGAGTGATGAGCAGTTCTTC.

This clonotype was found a few times. In DNA, the CDR3 is TGTGCCAGCAGCTCTACGTACACAGATACGCAGTATTTT. This sequence encodes CASSSTYTDTQYF. The chain uses TRBV11-1 and TRBJ2-3; no reliable D call. Trimming stripped 4 bases from V and 2 bases from J, with 7 bases between. Looked up from germline, CDR1 is SGHAT and CDR2 is FQDESV (reference sequence). The CDR3 covers 13 residues.

This clonotype was observed a few times. The chain combines TRBV29-1 with TRBJ2-5; 9 bases are shared with TRBD1. The ends lost 2 bases at V and 4 bases at J; junction bases unmatched: 8. The CDR3 runs to 15 residues. CDR1 SQVTM and CDR2 ANQGSEA come from the germline V gene. The CDR3 DNA is TGCAGCGTTGAACATCCGGGACAGGGTGGAGAGACCCAGTACTTC. Translation: CSVEHPGQGGETQYF.

This rearrangement joins TRBV12-3 or TRBV12-4 to TRBJ1-1, with 7 nucleotides matching TRBD1. V shed 8 bases, J shed 0 bases, and the junction held 9 bases outside the gene matches. The CDR3 extends over 15 amino acids. CDR3 in amino acids: CASARDSIMNTEAFF. The DNA for the CDR3 is TGTGCCAGCGCCAGGGACAGCATCATGAACACTGAAGCTTTCTTT.

The chain joins TRBV20-1 to TRBJ2-3; TRBD1 aligns across 7 bases. This CDR3 spans 13 amino acids. Germline assignment: CDR1 DFQATT and CDR2 SNEGSKA (reference sequence). V lost 6 bases and J lost 1; bases outside the gene matches: 4. As DNA, the CDR3 is TGCAGTGCCCGACAGGGAGGCACAGATACGCAGTATTTT. Translating gives CSARQGGTDTQYF.

In this sample, this clonotype turned up a few times. The rearrangement uses TRBV12-5 and TRBJ2-1; 13 bases align to TRBD2. CDR1 LGHNT and CDR2 FRNRAP come from the germline V gene. The CDR3 has 19 amino acids. J gave up 3 bases and V 0 bases, and 8 bases lay outside the gene matches. The CDR3 region has the DNA TGTGCTAGTGGTTTGGTACTAGCGGGAGGGCCGATTTACTACAATGAGCAGTTCTTC. The encoded protein is CASGLVLAGGPIYYNEQFF.